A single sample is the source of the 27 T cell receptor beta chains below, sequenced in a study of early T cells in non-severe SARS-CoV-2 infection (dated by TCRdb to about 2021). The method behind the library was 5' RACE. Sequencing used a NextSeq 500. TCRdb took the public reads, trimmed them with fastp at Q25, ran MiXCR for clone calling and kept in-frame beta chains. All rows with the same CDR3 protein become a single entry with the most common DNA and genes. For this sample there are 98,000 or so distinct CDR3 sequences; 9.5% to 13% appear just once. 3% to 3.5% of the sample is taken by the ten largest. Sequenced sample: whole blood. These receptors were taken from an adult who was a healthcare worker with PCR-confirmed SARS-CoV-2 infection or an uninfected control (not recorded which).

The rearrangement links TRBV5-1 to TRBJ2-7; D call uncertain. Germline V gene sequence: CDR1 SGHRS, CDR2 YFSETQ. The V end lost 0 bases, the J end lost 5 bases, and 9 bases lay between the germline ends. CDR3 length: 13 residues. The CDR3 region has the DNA TGCGCCAGCAGCTTGGGCTCTAGGAACGAGCAGTACTTC. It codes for CASSLGSRNEQYF.

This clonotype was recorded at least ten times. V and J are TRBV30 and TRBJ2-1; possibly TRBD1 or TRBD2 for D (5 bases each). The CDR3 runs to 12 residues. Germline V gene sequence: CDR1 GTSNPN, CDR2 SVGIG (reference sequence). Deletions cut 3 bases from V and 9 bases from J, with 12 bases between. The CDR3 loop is CAWSPGHGEQFF. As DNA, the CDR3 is TGTGCCTGGAGCCCGGGGCATGGTGAGCAGTTCTTC.

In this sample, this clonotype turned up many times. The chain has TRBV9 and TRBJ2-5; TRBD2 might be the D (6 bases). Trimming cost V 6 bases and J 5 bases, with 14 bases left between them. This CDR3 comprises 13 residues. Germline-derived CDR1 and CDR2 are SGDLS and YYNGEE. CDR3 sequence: CASNAGGGETQYF. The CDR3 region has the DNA TGTGCCAGCAACGCAGGTGGGGGGGAGACCCAGTACTTC.

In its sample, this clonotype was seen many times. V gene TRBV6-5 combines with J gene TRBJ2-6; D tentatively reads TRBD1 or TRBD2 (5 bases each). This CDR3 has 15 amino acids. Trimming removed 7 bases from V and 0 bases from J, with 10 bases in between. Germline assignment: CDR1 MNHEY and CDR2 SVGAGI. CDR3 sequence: CASKGTPSGANVLTF. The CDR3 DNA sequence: TGTGCCAGCAAAGGGACCCCCTCTGGGGCCAACGTCCTGACTTTC.

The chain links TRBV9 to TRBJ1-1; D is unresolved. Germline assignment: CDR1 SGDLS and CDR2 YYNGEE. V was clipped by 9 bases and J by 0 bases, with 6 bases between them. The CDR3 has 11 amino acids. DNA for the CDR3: TGTGCCACCTTCTTGAACACTGAAGCTTTCTTT. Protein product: CATFLNTEAFF. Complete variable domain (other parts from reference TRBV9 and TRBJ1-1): DSGVTQTPKHLITATGQRVTLRCSPRSGDLSVYWYQQSLDQGLQFLIQYYNGEERAKGNILERFSAQQFPDLHSELNLSSLELGDSALYFCATFLNTEAFFGQGTRLTVV.

The CDR3 region has the DNA TGTGCCAGCAGTTTCCGGGCGGGGGGATCTATGGAGCAGTTCTTC. It specifies CASSFRAGGSMEQFF. The chain links TRBV6-2 or TRBV6-3 to TRBJ2-1, with 8 bases lining up with TRBD2. With 4 bases clipped from V and 10 bases from J, the junction kept 12 bases outside the gene matches. This CDR3 has 15 amino acids. From germline, CDR1 is MNHEY and CDR2 SVGEGT.

The CDR3 loop is CASSSAPGGVQETQYF. The CDR3 region has the DNA TGTGCCAGCAGTTCTGCCCCTGGCGGGGTTCAAGAGACCCAGTACTTC. The chain uses TRBV27 and TRBJ2-5; tentatively, D is TRBD2 (6 bases). CDR3 length: 16 amino acids. V shed 4 bases and J shed 2 bases, with 17 bases lying between them. CDR1 MNHEY and CDR2 SMNVEV come from the germline V gene (reference sequence).

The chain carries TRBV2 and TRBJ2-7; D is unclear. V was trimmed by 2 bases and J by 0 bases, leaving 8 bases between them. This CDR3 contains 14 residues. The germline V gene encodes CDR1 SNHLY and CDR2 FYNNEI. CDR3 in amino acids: CASSERASSYEQYF. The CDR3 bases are TGTGCCAGCAGTGAAAGGGCTTCCTCCTACGAGCAGTACTTC.

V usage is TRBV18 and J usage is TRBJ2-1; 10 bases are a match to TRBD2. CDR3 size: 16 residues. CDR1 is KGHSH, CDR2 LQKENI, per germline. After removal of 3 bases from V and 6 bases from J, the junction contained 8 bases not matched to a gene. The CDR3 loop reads CASSPIPGLASNEQFF. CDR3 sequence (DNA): TGTGCCAGCTCACCGATTCCGGGACTAGCGTCCAATGAGCAGTTCTTC.

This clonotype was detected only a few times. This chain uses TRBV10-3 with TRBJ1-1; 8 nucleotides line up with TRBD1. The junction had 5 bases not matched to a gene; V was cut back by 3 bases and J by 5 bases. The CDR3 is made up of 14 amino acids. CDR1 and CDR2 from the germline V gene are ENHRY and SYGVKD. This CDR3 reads CAISDQGANTEAFF. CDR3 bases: TGTGCCATCAGTGATCAGGGGGCAAATACTGAAGCTTTCTTT.

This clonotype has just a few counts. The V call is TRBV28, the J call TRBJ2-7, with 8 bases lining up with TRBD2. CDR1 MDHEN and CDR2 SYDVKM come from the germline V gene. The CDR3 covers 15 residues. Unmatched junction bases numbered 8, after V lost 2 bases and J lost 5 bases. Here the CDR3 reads CASSLIGGGTHEQYF. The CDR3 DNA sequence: TGTGCCAGCAGTTTAATTGGCGGGGGGACCCACGAGCAGTACTTC.

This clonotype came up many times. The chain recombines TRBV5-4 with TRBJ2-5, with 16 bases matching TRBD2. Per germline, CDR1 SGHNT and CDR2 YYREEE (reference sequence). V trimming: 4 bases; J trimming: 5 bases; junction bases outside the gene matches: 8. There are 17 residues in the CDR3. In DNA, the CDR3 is TGTGCCAGCAGCCCCCCGGGACTAGCGGGGGGGAGGGAGACCCAGTACTTC. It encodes CASSPPGLAGGRETQYF. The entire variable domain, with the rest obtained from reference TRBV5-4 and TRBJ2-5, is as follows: ETGVTQSPTHLIKTRGQQVTLRCSSQSGHNTVSWYQQALGQGPQFIFQYYREEENGRGNFPPRFSGLQFPNYSSELNVNALELDDSALYLCASSPPGLAGGRETQYFGPGTRLLVL.

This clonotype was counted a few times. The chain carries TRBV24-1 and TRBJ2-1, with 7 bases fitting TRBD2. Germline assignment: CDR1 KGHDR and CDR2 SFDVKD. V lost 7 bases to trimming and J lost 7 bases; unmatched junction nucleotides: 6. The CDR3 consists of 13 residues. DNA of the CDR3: TGTGCCACCAGCGGACTAGGAAGGAATGAGCAGTTCTTC. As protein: CATSGLGRNEQFF.

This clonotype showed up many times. The DNA for the CDR3 is TGTGCCACCAGTGATTTAAAGCGCGAGACCCAGTACTTC. Amino acid sequence: CATSDLKRETQYF. The chain links TRBV24-1 to TRBJ2-5; D not resolved. The V and J ends lost 1 base and 5 bases respectively, with 7 bases between them. Germline V lookup: CDR1 KGHDR, CDR2 SFDVKD. The CDR3 is 13 amino acids.

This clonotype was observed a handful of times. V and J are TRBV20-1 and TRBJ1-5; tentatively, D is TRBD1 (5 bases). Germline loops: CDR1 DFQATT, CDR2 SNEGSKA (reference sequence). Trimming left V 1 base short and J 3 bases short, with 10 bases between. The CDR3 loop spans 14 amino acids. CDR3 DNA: TGCAGTGCTAGAGGAGGGGCTTACAATCAGCCCCAGCATTTT. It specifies CSARGGAYNQPQHF.

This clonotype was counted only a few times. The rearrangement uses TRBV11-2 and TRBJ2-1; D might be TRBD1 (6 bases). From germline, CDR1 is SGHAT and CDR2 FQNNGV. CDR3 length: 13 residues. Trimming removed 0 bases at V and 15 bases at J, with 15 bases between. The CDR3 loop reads CASSLDLPRGPFF. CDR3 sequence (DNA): TGTGCCAGCAGCTTAGATCTTCCCAGGGGTCCGTTCTTC. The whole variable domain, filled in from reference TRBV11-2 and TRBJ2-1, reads EAGVAQSPRYKIIEKRQSVAFWCNPISGHATLYWYQQILGQGPKLLIQFQNNGVVDDSQLPKDRFSAERLKGVDSTLKIQPAKLEDSAVYLCASSLDLPRGPFFGPGTRLTVL.

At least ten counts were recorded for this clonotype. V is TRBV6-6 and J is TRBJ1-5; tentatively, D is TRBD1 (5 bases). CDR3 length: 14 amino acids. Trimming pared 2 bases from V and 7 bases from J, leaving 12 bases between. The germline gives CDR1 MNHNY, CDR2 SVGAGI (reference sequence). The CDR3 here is CASSYTDQGQPQHF. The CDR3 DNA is TGTGCCAGCAGTTACACGGACCAGGGCCAGCCCCAGCATTTT.

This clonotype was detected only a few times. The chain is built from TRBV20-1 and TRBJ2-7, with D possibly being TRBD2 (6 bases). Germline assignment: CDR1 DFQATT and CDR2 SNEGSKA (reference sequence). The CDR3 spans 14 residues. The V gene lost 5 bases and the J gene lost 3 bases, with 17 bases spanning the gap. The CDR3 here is CSAPLGGRGYEQYF. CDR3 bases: TGCAGTGCTCCTCTGGGGGGTCGGGGCTACGAGCAGTACTTC.

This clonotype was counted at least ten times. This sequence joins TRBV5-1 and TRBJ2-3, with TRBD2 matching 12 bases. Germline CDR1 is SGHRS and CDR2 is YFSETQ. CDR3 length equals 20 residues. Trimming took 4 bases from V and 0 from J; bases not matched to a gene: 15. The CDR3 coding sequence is TGCGCCAGCAGCCTACAGGGGACTAGCGGGCCACCTACTAGCACAGATACGCAGTATTTT. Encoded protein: CASSLQGTSGPPTSTDTQYF.

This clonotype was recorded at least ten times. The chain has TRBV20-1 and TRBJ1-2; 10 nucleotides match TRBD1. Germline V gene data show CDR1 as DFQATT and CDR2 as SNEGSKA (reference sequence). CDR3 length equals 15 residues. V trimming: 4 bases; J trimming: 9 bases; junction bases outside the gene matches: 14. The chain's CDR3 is CSAITGTGVEPRYTF. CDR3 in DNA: TGCAGTGCTATTACCGGGACAGGGGTTGAGCCGCGCTACACCTTC.

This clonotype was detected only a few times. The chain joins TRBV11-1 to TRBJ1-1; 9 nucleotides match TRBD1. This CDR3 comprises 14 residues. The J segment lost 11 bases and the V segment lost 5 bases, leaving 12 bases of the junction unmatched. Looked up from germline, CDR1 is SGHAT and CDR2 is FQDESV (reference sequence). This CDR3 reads CASSPTGGLNNAFF. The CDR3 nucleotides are TGTGCCAGCAGCCCGACAGGGGGATTGAATAATGCTTTCTTT.

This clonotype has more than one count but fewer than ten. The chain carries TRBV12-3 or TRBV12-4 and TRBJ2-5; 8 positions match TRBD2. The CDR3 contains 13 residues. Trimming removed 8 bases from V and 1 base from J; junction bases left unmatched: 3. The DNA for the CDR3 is TGTGCCAGCTTAGCGGGGTCCCAAGAGACCCAGTACTTC. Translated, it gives CASLAGSQETQYF.

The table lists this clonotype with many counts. The CDR3 reads CASSDRTGLRSTDTQYF. For the CDR3, the DNA is TGTGCCAGCAGTGACCGGACAGGGCTCCGAAGCACAGATACGCAGTATTTT. The J gene is TRBJ2-3, the V gene TRBV6-1; the match to TRBD1 covers 8 bases. The V gene's germline CDR1 is MNHNS and CDR2 SASEGT. The CDR3 contains 17 residues. V was pared by 3 bases and J by 0 bases, with 8 bases of the junction left unmatched.

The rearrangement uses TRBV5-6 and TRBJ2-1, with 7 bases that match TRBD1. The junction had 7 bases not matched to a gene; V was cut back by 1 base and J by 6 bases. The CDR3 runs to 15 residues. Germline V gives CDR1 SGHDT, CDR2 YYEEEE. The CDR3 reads CASSLLQGSLNEQFF. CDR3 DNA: TGTGCCAGCAGCTTGCTACAGGGGTCCCTCAATGAGCAGTTCTTC. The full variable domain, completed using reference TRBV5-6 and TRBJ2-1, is DAGVTQSPTHLIKTRGQQVTLRCSPKSGHDTVSWYQQALGQGPQFIFQYYEEEERQRGNFPDRFSGHQFPNYSSELNVNALLLGDSALYLCASSLLQGSLNEQFFGPGTRLTVL.

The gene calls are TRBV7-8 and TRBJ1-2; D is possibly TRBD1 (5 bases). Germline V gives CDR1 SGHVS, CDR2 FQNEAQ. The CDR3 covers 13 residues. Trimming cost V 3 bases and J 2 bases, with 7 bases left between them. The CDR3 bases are TGTGCCAGCAGCTTCCAGGGAAACTATGGCTACACCTTC. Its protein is CASSFQGNYGYTF.

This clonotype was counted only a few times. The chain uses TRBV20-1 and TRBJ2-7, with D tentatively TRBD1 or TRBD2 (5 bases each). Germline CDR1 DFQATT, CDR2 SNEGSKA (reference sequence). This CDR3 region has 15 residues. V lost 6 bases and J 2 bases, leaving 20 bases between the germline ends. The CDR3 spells CSARRDDTDTYEQYF. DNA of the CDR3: TGCAGTGCCCGCCGGGATGATACGGACACCTACGAGCAGTACTTC.

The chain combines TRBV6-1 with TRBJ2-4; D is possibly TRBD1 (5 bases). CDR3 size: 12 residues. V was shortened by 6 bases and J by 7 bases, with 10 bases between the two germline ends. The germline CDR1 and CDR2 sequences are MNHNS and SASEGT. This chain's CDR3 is CASSQGKNIQYF. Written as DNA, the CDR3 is TGTGCCAGCAGCCAGGGCAAGAACATTCAGTACTTC.